This T cell receptor (beta chain) was identified in a study of cytotoxic CD8 clonotypes in ibrutinib-treated CLL. The wider study: Specimens for response were gathered following a median roughly twelve months of therapy, spanning 6 to 36.

The assay was immunoSEQ multiplex PCR, and TCRdb's table has in-frame clones only and misses some. This sample has about 49,000 clones, with around half found just once. Trimming removed 0 bases from V and 7 bases from J; junction bases left unmatched: 4. Germline V gives CDR1 ENHRY, CDR2 SYGVKD. CDR3 size: 15 residues. The starting material was PBMCs, obtained after 12 months of ibrutinib treatment. V and J are TRBV10-3 and TRBJ2-1, with 9 bases lining up with TRBD2. The TCR comes from a human donor with chronic lymphocytic leukemia. The CDR3 region has the DNA TGTGCCATCAGTGAGTCCGGACTAGCGCGTAATGAGCAGTTCTTC. Translating it yields CAISESGLARNEQFF.